This is a list of T cell receptor beta chains from one sample in a study of beta chain features in type 1 diabetes. The protocol was immunoSEQ multiplex PCR, while the TCRdb copy is restricted to in-frame clones and leaves out a portion. The sample comprises 300,000 or so clones, about 13% of which are singletons, and 0.015% rests with the top ten. The sample comprised naive CD4+ T cells from blood. The origin of the receptors is a young woman with type 1 diabetes. Each CDR3 is given without its conserved first and last residue. The order of the fields is V gene, CDR3 protein.

TRBV4-1 | ASSQLGGVDEKLF
TRBV15 | ATSRDRSSLGTDTQY
TRBV25-1 | ASSENRDLITGELF
TRBV12-5 | ASVTSGPNEQF
TRBV23-1 | ASSSTRTGLALSTDTQY
TRBV28 | ASSSLKTDTQY
TRBV7-2 | ASSPYPQGAYEQY
TRBV28 | ASSLAGGSNQPQH
TRBV10-3 | AISESGSRDTQY
TRBV6-5 | ASSKDRVEF
TRBV5-4 | ASSPSTGWTEAF
TRBV19 | ASTPWGDNQPQH
TRBV7-3 | ASGTSVDTQY
TRBV18 | ASSPGAGTNYGYT
TRBV18 | ASSPRDNGNTIY
TRBV5-6 | ASSLGPGGETQY
TRBV11-2 | ASSLDQGPWGYT
TRBV7-9 | ASSVSQGTGRYEQY
TRBV30 | AWSFRQVNQPQH
TRBV6-1 | ASSDRQGAYNEQF
TRBV7-2 | ASSLNYGYT
TRBV5-4 | ASSSPGLAAYEQY
TRBV30 | AWSRQVPDEQY
TRBV19 | ASSIEAPLSYNEQF
TRBV18 | ASSPTGTGGPYEQY
TRBV5-4 | ASSLQGPYGYT
TRBV7-3 | ASSPGGTGRVEQF
TRBV30 | AWSVRLLAGNNEQF
TRBV11-2 | ASSSISGRAYNEQF
TRBV19 | ASSQRLAGEGETQY
TRBV7-2 | ASSLRQAGELF
TRBV15 | ATSRLGGGTDTQY